Sequencing of this T cell receptor beta chain was carried out in a study of OX40 agonist ivuxolimab in advanced cancers. Study-level findings and limits: Among the lowest peripheral clonal expansion occurred in 0.1-3.0 mg/kg partial responders.

This CDR3 comprises 16 residues. Germline V gene sequence: CDR1 SGHRS, CDR2 YFSETQ. V gave up 0 bases and J gave up 4 bases, with 13 bases separating them. As concerns this clone: The antigen is undetermined.

Generated by immunoSEQ multiplex PCR, the TCRdb table keeps only in-frame clones and is missing some. The data show around 76,000 clones, around 89% seen once. The chain recombines TRBV5-1 with TRBJ2-2, with TRBD1 as a possible D gene (5 bases). This sample comprised CD4+ or CD8+ T cells sorted from blood, obtained in a trial of the OX40 agonist ivuxolimab. This TCR was sampled from an adult with an advanced solid tumor such as melanoma, head and neck, liver or kidney cancer. CDR3 in amino acids: CASSLAPGLGTGELFF. CDR3 in DNA: TGCGCCAGCAGCTTGGCTCCAGGGCTGGGCACCGGGGAGCTGTTTTTT.